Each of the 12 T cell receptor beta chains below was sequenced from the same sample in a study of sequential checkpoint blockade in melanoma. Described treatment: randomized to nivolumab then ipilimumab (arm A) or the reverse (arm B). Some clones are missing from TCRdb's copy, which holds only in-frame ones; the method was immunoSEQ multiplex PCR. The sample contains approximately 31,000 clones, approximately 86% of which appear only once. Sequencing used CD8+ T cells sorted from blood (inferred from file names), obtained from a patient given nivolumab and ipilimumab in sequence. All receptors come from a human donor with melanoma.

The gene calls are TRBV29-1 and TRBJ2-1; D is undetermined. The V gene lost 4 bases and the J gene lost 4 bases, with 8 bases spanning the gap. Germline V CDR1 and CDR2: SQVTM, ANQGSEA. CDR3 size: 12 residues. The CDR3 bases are TGCAGCGTTGTTTCCGCGTACAATGAGCAGTTCTTC. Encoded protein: CSVVSAYNEQFF.

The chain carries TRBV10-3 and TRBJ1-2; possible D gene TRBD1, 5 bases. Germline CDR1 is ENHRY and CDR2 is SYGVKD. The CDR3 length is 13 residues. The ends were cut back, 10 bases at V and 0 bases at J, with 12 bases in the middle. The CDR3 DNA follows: TGTGCCACGGGGGAGGGGCCTAACTATGGCTACACCTTC. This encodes CATGEGPNYGYTF.

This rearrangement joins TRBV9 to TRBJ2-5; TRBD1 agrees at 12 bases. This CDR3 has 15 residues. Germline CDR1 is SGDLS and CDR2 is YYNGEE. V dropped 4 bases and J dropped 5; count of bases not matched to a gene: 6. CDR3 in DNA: TGTGCCAGCAGCCCCGGGACAGGGGGCGTTGAGACCCAGTACTTC. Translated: CASSPGTGGVETQYF.

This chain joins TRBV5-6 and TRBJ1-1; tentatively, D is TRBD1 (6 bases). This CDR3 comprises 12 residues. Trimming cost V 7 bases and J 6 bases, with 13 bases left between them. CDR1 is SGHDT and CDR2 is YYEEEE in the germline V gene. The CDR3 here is CASGEGVPEAFF. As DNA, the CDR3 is TGTGCCAGCGGAGAGGGGGTACCTGAAGCTTTCTTT.

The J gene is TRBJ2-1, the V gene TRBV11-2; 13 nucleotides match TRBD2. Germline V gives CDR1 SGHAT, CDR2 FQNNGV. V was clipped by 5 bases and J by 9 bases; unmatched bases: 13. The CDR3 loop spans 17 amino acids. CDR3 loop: CASSRTSGGGPNSEQFF. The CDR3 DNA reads TGTGCCAGCAGCCGGACTAGCGGGGGCGGCCCTAATAGTGAGCAGTTCTTC.

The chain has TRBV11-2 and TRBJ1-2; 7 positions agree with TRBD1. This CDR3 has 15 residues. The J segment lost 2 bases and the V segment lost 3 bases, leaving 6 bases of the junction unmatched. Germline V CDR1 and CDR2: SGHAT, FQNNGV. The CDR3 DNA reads TGTGCCAGCAGCTTGGTTGGGACAGTCAACTATGGCTACACCTTC. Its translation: CASSLVGTVNYGYTF.

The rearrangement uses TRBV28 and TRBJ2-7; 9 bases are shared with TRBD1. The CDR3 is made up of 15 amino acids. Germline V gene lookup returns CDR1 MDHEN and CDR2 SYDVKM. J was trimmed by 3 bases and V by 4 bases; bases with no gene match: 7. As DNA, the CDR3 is TGTGCCAGCAGTTATTCCCCGGGACAGGGCTACGAGCAGTACTTC. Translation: CASSYSPGQGYEQYF.

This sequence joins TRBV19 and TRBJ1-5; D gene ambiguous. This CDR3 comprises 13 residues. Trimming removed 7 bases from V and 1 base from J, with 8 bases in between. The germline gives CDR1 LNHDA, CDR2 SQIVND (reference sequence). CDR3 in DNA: TGTGCCAGTACCCTAGGAAGCAATCAGCCCCAGCATTTT. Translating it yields CASTLGSNQPQHF.

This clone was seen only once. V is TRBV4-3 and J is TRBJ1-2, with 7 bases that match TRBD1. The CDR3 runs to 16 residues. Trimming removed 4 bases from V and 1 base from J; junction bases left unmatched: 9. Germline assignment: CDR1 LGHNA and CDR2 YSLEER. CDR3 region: CASSPGQDFFNYGYTF. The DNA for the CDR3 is TGCGCCAGCAGCCCAGGACAGGATTTCTTTAACTATGGCTACACCTTC.

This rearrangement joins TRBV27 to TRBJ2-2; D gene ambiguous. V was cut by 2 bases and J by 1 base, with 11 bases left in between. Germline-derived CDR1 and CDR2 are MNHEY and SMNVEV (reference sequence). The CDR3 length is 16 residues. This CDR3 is CASSLGDRMNTGELFF. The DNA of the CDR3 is TGTGCCAGCAGTTTAGGAGACCGGATGAACACCGGGGAGCTGTTTTTT.

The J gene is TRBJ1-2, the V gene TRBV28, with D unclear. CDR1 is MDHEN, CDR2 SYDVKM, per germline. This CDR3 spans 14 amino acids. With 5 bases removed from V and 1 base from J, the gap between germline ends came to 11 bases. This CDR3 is CASSPRGINYGYTF. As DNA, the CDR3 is TGTGCCAGCAGTCCGCGAGGAATTAACTATGGCTACACCTTC.

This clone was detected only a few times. CDR3 DNA: TGTGCCTGCAACAGGGATACTGAAGCTTTCTTT. Its protein is CACNRDTEAFF. J is TRBJ1-1 and V is TRBV30; D possibly corresponds to TRBD1 (6 bases). The CDR3 length is 11 residues. Germline loops: CDR1 GTSNPN, CDR2 SVGIG (reference sequence). V gave up 6 bases and J gave up 5 bases, with 10 bases separating them.